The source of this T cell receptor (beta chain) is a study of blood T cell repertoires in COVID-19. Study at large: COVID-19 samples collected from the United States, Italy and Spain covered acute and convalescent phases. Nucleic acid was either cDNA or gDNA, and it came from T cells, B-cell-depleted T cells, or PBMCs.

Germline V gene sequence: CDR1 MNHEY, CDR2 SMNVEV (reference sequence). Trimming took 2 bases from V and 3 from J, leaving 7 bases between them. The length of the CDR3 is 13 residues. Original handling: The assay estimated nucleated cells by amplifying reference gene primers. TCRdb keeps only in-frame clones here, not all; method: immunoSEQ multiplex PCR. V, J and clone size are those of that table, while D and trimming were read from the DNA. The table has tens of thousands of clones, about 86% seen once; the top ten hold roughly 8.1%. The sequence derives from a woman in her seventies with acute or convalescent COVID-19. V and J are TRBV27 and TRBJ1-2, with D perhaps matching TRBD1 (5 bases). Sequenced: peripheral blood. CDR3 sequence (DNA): TGTGCCAGCAGTTTACAACAGGACTATGGCTACACCTTC. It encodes CASSLQQDYGYTF.